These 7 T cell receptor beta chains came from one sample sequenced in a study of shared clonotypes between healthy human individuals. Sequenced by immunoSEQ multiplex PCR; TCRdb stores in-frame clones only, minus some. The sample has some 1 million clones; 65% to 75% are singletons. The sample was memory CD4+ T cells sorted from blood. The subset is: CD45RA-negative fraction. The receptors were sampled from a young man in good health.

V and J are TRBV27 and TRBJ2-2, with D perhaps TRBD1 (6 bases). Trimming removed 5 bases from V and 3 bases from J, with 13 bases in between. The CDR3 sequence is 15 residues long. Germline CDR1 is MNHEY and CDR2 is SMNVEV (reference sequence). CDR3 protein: CASSRWDIYTGELFF. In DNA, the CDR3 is TGTGCCAGCAGTCGTTGGGACATCTACACCGGGGAGCTGTTTTTT.

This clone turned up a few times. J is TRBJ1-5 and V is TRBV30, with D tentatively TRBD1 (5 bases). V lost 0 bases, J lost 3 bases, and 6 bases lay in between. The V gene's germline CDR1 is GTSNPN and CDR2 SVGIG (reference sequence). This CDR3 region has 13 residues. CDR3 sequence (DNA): TGTGCCTGGAGTGTACAGGCCAATCAGCCCCAGCATTTT. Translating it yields CAWSVQANQPQHF.

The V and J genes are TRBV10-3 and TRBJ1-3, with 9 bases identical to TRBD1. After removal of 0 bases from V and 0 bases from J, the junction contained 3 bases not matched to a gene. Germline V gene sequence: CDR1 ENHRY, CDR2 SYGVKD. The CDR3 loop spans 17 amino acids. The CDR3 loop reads CAISESRDRVSGNTIYF. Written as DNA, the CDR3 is TGTGCCATCAGTGAGTCTCGGGACAGGGTCTCTGGAAACACCATATATTTT.

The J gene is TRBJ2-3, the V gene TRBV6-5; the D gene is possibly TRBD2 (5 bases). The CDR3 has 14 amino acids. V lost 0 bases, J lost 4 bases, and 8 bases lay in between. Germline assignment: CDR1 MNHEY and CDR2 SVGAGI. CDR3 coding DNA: TGTGCCAGCAGTTACTCTCGGGGAGCAGATACGCAGTATTTT. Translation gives CASSYSRGADTQYF.

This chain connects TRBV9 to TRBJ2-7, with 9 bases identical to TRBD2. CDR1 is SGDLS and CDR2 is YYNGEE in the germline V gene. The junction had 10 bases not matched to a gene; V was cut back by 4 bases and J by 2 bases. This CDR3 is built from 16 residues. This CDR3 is CASSSSGGGAAYEQYF. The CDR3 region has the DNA TGTGCCAGCAGCTCCTCGGGCGGGGGGGCAGCCTACGAGCAGTACTTC.

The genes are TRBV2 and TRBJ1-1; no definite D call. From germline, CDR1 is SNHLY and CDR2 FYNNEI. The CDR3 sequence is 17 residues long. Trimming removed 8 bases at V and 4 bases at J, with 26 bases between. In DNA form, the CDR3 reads TGTGCCAGCTTGTGTTCGGGTCTCCCGGGCGGGTGCACTGAAGCTTTCTTT. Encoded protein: CASLCSGLPGGCTEAFF.

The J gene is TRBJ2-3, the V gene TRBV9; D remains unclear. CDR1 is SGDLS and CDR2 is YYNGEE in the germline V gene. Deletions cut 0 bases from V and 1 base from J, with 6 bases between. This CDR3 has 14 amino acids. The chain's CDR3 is CASSVDLGTDTQYF. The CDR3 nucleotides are TGTGCCAGCAGCGTAGATCTCGGCACAGATACGCAGTATTTT.